Below are 22 T cell receptor beta chains sequenced from a single sample in a study. TCRdb ran MiXCR on the RT-PCR reads and lists one entry per CDR3 protein. This sample has more than 550,000 distinct CDR3 sequences, with 14% found just once. Sequencing input: memory CD4+ T cells from blood. These receptors were obtained from a female donor in good health, serving as a healthy control.

This clonotype was detected only a few times. CDR3 coding DNA: TGTGCCAGCAGCCAAGGGGCAGGGAACTATGGCTACACCTTC. Its protein product is CASSQGAGNYGYTF. The gene calls are TRBV14 and TRBJ1-2; tentatively, D is TRBD1 (5 bases). V lost 1 base and J lost 2, with 8 bases in between. The germline V gene has CDR1 SGHDN and CDR2 FVKESK. The CDR3 is 14 residues long.

This clonotype was observed a handful of times. This chain links TRBV28 with TRBJ2-6, with 7 bases aligning to TRBD1. The CDR3 sequence is 16 residues long. The germline gives CDR1 MDHEN, CDR2 SYDVKM. V lost 7 bases and J lost 0; bases outside the gene matches: 6. In nucleotides, the CDR3 is TGTGCCAGCACTGTTCCAGGGGGCTCTGGGGCCAACGTCCTGACTTTC. This translates into CASTVPGGSGANVLTF.

This clonotype was detected ten times or more. The gene calls are TRBV7-2 and TRBJ1-3, with D hard to call. Germline CDR1 SGHTA, CDR2 FQGNSA. V was clipped by 1 base and J by 0 bases, with 10 bases between them. The CDR3 consists of 16 residues. Here the CDR3 DNA reads TGTGCCAGCAGCTTAGTCGGCTCTAGCTCTGGAAACACCATATATTTT. It encodes CASSLVGSSSGNTIYF.

Only a few counts were recorded for this clonotype. V and J are TRBV27 and TRBJ1-1; 9 nucleotides agree with TRBD1. Germline lookup yields CDR1 MNHEY and CDR2 SMNVEV (reference sequence). The V and J ends lost 8 bases and 5 bases, in that order; junction bases with no gene match: 12. The CDR3 has 15 amino acids. The CDR3 nucleotides are TGTGCCAGCCGAAAGTTTACAGGGGGCGGGACTGAAGCTTTCTTT. It codes for CASRKFTGGGTEAFF.

The rearrangement links TRBV12-3 or TRBV12-4 to TRBJ1-6, with D maybe TRBD1 (5 bases). CDR3 length: 14 residues. V was cut by 0 bases and J by 10 bases, with 10 bases left in between. The CDR3 DNA sequence: TGTGCCAGCAGTTTAGCGCTGGGGGAATCACCCCTCCACTTT. It translates to CASSLALGESPLHF.

This clonotype has a count of ten or more. The chain employs TRBV4-3 and TRBJ2-7; the match to TRBD2 covers 8 bases. Germline values: CDR1 LGHNA, CDR2 YSLEER. Trimming removed 0 bases from V and 2 bases from J; junction bases left unmatched: 3. The CDR3 runs to 15 residues. CDR3 residues: CASSQDFSGTYEQYF. The CDR3 nucleotides read TGCGCCAGCAGCCAAGACTTTAGCGGGACCTACGAGCAGTACTTC.

This clonotype was recorded a few times. The chain has TRBV14 and TRBJ2-1, with 9 bases matching TRBD1. The CDR3 loop spans 14 amino acids. The V gene's germline CDR1 is SGHDN and CDR2 FVKESK. V was clipped by 4 bases and J by 7 bases; unmatched bases: 5. The DNA for the CDR3 is TGTGCCAGCAGCCCTCGGGACAGGGTGAATGAGCAGTTCTTC. Translated, it gives CASSPRDRVNEQFF.

Ten or more counts support this clonotype. The rearrangement links TRBV5-5 to TRBJ1-1, with D unresolved. V was trimmed by 1 base and J by 1 base, leaving 11 bases between them. In germline, CDR1 is SGHKS, CDR2 YYEKEE (reference sequence). The CDR3 contains 15 residues. CDR3 residues: CASSLRSGRNTEAFF. CDR3 sequence (DNA): TGTGCCAGCAGCTTGAGGTCAGGACGGAACACTGAAGCTTTCTTT.

The chain couples TRBV7-3 to TRBJ2-7; 7 bases agree with TRBD2. CDR3 size: 16 residues. Germline CDR1 and CDR2: SGHTA and FQGTGA. The V and J ends lost 5 bases and 2 bases, in that order; junction bases with no gene match: 12. CDR3 sequence reads: CASSPSGGLVAYEQYF. The CDR3 DNA reads TGTGCCAGCAGCCCCAGCGGTGGACTAGTCGCCTACGAGCAGTACTTC.

This clonotype was seen a handful of times. This chain uses TRBV20-1 with TRBJ1-4; 9 bases match TRBD1. Per the germline V gene, CDR1 is DFQATT and CDR2 is SNEGSKA (reference sequence). This CDR3 region has 18 residues. Trimming cost V 5 bases and J 4 bases; bases outside gene matches: 17. The CDR3 DNA follows: TGCAGTGCTCGGGGAACAGGGGGCGGAGAGGCCTTTAATGAAAAACTGTTTTTT. Protein: CSARGTGGGEAFNEKLFF.

This clonotype turned up a few times. The chain is built from TRBV28 and TRBJ1-4; the D is unclear. Germline V gene lookup returns CDR1 MDHEN and CDR2 SYDVKM. V gave up 1 base and J gave up 8 bases, with 8 bases separating them. This CDR3 contains 13 residues. This chain's CDR3 is CASSLSPWEKLFF. CDR3 sequence (DNA): TGTGCCAGCAGTTTATCGCCATGGGAAAAACTGTTTTTT. The full variable domain, rest sourced from reference TRBV28 and TRBJ1-4, is DVKVTQSSRYLVKRTGEKVFLECVQDMDHENMFWYRQDPGLGLRLIYFSYDVKMKEKGDIPEGYSVSREKKERFSLILESASTNQTSMYLCASSLSPWEKLFFGSGTQLSVL.

There are many counts of this clonotype. V is TRBV20-1 and J is TRBJ2-7, with 13 bases lining up with TRBD2. This CDR3 has 17 residues. With 4 bases clipped from V and 0 bases from J, the junction kept 9 bases outside the gene matches. Looked up from germline, CDR1 is DFQATT and CDR2 is SNEGSKA (reference sequence). DNA of the CDR3: TGCAGTGCTACCGGGACTAGCGGGGACACAAGCTCCTACGAGCAGTACTTC. Translation gives CSATGTSGDTSSYEQYF.

This chain connects TRBV5-1 to TRBJ2-3, with D possibly called TRBD1 or TRBD2 (5 bases each). The germline V and J ends were trimmed by 0 bases and 0 bases, with 8 bases remaining between them. This CDR3 is 15 amino acids long. CDR1 is SGHRS and CDR2 is YFSETQ in the germline V gene. The DNA of the CDR3 is TGCGCCAGCAGCTTGGATGAGGGGAGCACAGATACGCAGTATTTT. The encoded protein is CASSLDEGSTDTQYF. Together with reference TRBV5-1 and TRBJ2-3, the CDR3 gives the full variable domain: KAGVTQTPRYLIKTRGQQVTLSCSPISGHRSVSWYQQTPGQGLQFLFEYFSETQRNKGNFPGRFSGRQFSNSRSEMNVSTLELGDSALYLCASSLDEGSTDTQYFGPGTRLTVL.

This clonotype occurred many times. The rearrangement uses TRBV7-9 and TRBJ2-5, with D tentatively TRBD1 (6 bases). V lost 5 bases to trimming and J lost 1 base, with 8 bases between them. Germline values: CDR1 SEHNR, CDR2 FQNEAQ (reference sequence). The CDR3 contains 13 residues. The CDR3 coding sequence is TGTGCCAGCAGCCGGGACACCCAAGAGACCCAGTACTTC. Protein product: CASSRDTQETQYF.

The chain carries TRBV12-3 or TRBV12-4 and TRBJ2-1; D not certain. CDR3 length: 13 residues. V was cut by 1 base and J by 5 bases, with 6 bases left in between. Here the CDR3 reads CASSLGEDNEQFF. The DNA for the CDR3 is TGTGCCAGCAGTTTAGGGGAAGACAATGAGCAGTTCTTC.

The chain combines TRBV27 with TRBJ2-7; D could derive from TRBD1 or TRBD2 (6 bases each). Germline CDR1 reads MNHEY; CDR2 reads SMNVEV (reference sequence). Trimming shortened V by 2 bases and J by 0 bases, and 14 bases separated the two germline ends. This CDR3 contains 16 residues. This CDR3 is CASSLRGEGPSYEQYF. The CDR3 nucleotides read TGTGCCAGCAGTTTAAGGGGGGAAGGGCCCTCCTACGAGCAGTACTTC.

This chain uses TRBV6-4 with TRBJ2-7, with TRBD1 matching 12 bases. The germline V gene encodes CDR1 MRHNA and CDR2 SNTAGT. The CDR3 spans 13 residues. V lost 7 bases, J lost 7 bases, and 5 bases stayed unmatched. The CDR3 here is CASTRDRGREQYF. The CDR3 DNA reads TGTGCCAGCACCCGGGACAGGGGGCGAGAGCAGTACTTC.

This chain uses TRBV9 with TRBJ2-7; the D gene is possibly TRBD2 (5 bases). V shed 0 bases and J shed 5 bases, with 15 bases lying between them. The germline CDR1 and CDR2 sequences are SGDLS and YYNGEE. The CDR3 consists of 15 residues. Here the CDR3 reads CASSVDPGSRDEQYF. The CDR3 DNA is TGTGCCAGCAGCGTAGACCCAGGCTCGCGGGACGAGCAGTACTTC.

There are many counts of this clonotype. This chain links TRBV15 with TRBJ2-2, with TRBD2 as a possible D gene (5 bases). Deletions cut 7 bases from V and 3 bases from J, with 12 bases between. The germline V gene has CDR1 LNHNV and CDR2 YYDKDF (reference sequence). The CDR3 extends over 14 amino acids. The CDR3 spells CATKDFFDTGELFF. The CDR3 DNA reads TGTGCCACCAAGGACTTTTTTGACACCGGGGAGCTGTTTTTT.

The sample holds a few counts of this clonotype. The V call is TRBV7-2, the J call TRBJ2-1; 7 bases line up with TRBD1. Germline CDR1 reads SGHTA; CDR2 reads FQGNSA. J was trimmed by 3 bases and V by 2 bases; bases with no gene match: 4. The CDR3 length is 15 residues. The DNA for the CDR3 is TGTGCCAGCAGCTTAACGGGACAGATCTACAATGAGCAGTTCTTC. Its protein product is CASSLTGQIYNEQFF.

The rearrangement links TRBV6-5 to TRBJ1-1; 7 bases match TRBD1. The CDR3 has 18 residues. The germline V gene encodes CDR1 MNHEY and CDR2 SVGAGI. V gave up 5 bases and J gave up 8 bases; unmatched junction bases: 23. The CDR3 spells CASSASLFTGARGAEAFF. CDR3 DNA sequence: TGTGCCAGCAGTGCCTCTCTATTCACAGGGGCGAGAGGGGCCGAAGCTTTCTTT.

This clonotype was counted between two and nine times. The J gene is TRBJ2-1, the V gene TRBV29-1; TRBD2 aligns across 9 bases. Per germline, CDR1 SQVTM and CDR2 ANQGSEA. J lost 9 bases, V lost 4 bases, and 13 bases had no gene match. CDR3 size: 15 residues. CDR3 DNA sequence: TGCAGCGTTGTAGTAGCGGGAGTGTCTCGGAGTGAGCAGTTCTTC. Protein product: CSVVVAGVSRSEQFF.